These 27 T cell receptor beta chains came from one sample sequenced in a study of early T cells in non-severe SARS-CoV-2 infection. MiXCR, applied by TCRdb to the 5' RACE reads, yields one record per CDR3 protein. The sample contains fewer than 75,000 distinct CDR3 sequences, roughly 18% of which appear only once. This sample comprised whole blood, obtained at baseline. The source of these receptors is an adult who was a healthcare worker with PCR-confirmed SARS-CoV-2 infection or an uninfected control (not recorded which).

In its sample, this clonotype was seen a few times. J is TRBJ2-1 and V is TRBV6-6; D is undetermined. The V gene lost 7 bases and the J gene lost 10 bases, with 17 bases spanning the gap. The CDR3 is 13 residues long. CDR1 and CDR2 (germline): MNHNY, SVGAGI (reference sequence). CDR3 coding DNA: TGTGCCAGCACCCATAAACAGAGTACAGAGCAGTTCTTC. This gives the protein CASTHKQSTEQFF.

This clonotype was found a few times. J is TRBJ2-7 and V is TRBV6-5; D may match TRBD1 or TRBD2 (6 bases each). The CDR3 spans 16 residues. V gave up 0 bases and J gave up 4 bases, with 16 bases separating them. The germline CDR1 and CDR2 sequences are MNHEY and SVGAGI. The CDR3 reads CASSYSTTKGGYEQYF. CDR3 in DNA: TGTGCCAGCAGTTACTCGACGACCAAAGGGGGGTACGAGCAGTACTTC.

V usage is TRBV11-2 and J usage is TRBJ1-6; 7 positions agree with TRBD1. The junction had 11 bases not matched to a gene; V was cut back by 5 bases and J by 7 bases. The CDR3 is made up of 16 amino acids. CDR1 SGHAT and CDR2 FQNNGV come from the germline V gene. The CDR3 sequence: CASSTARDSLNSPLHF. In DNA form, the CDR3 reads TGTGCCAGCAGCACGGCTAGGGACAGCCTAAATTCACCCCTCCACTTT.

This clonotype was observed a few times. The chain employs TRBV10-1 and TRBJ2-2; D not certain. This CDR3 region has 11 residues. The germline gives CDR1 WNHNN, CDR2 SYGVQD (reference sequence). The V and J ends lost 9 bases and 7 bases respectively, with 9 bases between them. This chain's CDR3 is CARRISGELFF. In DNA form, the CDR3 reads TGCGCCAGACGAATCAGCGGGGAGCTGTTTTTT.

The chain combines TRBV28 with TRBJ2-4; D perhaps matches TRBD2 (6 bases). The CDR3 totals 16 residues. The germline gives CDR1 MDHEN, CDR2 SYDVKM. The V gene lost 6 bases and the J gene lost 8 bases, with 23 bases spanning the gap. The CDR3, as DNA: TGTGCCAGCAGCGGGGGAGGCACGGGAGAGGTTGACATTCAGTACTTC. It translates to CASSGGGTGEVDIQYF.

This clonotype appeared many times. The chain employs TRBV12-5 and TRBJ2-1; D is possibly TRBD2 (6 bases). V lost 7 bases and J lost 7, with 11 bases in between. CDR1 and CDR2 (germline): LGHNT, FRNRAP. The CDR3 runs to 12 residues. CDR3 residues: CASAYAGNEQFF. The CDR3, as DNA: TGTGCTAGTGCTTACGCGGGGAATGAGCAGTTCTTC.

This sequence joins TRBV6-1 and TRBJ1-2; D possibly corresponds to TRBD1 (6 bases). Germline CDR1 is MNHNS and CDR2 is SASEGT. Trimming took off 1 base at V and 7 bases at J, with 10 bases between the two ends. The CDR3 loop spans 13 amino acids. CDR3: CASSEEQGSGYTF. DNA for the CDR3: TGTGCCAGCAGTGAAGAACAGGGTAGTGGCTACACCTTC.

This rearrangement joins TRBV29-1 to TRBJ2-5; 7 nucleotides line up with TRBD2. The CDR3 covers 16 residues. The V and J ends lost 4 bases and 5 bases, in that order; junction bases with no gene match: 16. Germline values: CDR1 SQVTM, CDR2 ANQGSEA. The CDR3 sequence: CSVVLGGTDWRETQYF. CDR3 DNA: TGCAGCGTTGTACTCGGGGGGACCGATTGGCGGGAGACCCAGTACTTC.

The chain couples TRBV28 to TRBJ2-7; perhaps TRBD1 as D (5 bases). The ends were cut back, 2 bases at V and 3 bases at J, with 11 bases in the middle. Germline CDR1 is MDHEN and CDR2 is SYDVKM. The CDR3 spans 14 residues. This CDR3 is CASSLPDSHYEQYF. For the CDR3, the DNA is TGTGCCAGCAGTTTACCCGACAGCCACTACGAGCAGTACTTC. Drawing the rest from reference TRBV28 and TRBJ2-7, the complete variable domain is DVKVTQSSRYLVKRTGEKVFLECVQDMDHENMFWYRQDPGLGLRLIYFSYDVKMKEKGDIPEGYSVSREKKERFSLILESASTNQTSMYLCASSLPDSHYEQYFGPGTRLTVT.

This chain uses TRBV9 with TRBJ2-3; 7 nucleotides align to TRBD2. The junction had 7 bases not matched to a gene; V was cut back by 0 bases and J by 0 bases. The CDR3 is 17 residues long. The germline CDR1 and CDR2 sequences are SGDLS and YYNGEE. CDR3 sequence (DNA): TGTGCCAGCAGCGTAGGGGAAGCGGGGAGAAGCACAGATACGCAGTATTTT. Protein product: CASSVGEAGRSTDTQYF.

CDR3 protein: CASSSLGTTTDTQYF. In DNA, the CDR3 is TGTGCCAGCAGCTCCCTCGGGACTACCACAGATACGCAGTATTTT. The chain couples TRBV9 to TRBJ2-3; 7 nucleotides agree with TRBD2. CDR3 length: 15 amino acids. Germline loops: CDR1 SGDLS, CDR2 YYNGEE. Trimming at V came to 4 bases and at J to 2 bases, leaving 7 bases not matched to a gene.

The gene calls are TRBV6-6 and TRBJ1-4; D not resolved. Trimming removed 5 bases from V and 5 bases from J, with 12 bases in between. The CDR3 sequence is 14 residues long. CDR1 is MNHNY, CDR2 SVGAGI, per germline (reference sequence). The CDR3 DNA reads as TGTGCCAGCAGTGACCCTGACGTGAATGAAAAACTGTTTTTT. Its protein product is CASSDPDVNEKLFF.

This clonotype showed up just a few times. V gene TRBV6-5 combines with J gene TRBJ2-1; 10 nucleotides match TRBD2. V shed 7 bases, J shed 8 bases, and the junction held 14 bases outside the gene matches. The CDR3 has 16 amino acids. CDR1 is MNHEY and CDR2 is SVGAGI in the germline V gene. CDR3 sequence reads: CASNHPGTSGKDEQFF. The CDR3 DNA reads TGTGCCAGCAACCACCCGGGCACTAGCGGGAAGGATGAGCAGTTCTTC.

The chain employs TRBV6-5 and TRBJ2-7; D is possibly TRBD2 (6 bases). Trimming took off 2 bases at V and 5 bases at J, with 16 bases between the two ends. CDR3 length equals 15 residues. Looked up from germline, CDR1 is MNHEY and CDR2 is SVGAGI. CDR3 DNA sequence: TGTGCCAGCAGTTACGGAGGGGCTTCGTCGCACGAGCAGTACTTC. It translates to CASSYGGASSHEQYF.

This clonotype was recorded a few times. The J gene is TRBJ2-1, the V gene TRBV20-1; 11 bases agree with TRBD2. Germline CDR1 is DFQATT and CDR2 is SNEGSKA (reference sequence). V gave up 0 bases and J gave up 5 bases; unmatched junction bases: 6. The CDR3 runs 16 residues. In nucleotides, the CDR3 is TGCAGTGCTAGAGATATGACTAGCGGGACGAACAATGAGCAGTTCTTC. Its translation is CSARDMTSGTNNEQFF.

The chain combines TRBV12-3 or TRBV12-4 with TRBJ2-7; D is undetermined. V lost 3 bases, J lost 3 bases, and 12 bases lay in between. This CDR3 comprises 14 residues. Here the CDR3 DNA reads TGTGCCAGCAGTTTCGCAGCCAGGTACTACGAGCAGTACTTC. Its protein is CASSFAARYYEQYF.

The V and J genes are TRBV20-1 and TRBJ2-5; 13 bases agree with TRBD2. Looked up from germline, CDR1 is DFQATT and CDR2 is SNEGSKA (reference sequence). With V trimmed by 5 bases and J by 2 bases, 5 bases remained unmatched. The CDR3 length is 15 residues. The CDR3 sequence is CSAWTSGSSQETQYF. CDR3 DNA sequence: TGCAGTGCTTGGACTAGCGGGAGTTCTCAAGAGACCCAGTACTTC.

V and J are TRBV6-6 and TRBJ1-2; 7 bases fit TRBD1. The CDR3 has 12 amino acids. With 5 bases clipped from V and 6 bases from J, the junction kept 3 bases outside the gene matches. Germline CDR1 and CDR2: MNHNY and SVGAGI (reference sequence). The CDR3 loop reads CASSRQGDGYTF. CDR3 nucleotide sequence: TGTGCCAGCAGTCGACAGGGAGATGGCTACACCTTC.

The CDR3 DNA follows: TGTGCCAGCAGCCAAGTAGCGGGAGGGCCATACGGCCATGAGCAGTTCTTC. It specifies CASSQVAGGPYGHEQFF. J is TRBJ2-1 and V is TRBV4-2; 11 bases agree with TRBD2. The J segment lost 8 bases and the V segment lost 1 base, leaving 10 bases of the junction unmatched. The CDR3 contains 17 residues. Germline CDR1 is LGHNA and CDR2 is YNFKEQ.

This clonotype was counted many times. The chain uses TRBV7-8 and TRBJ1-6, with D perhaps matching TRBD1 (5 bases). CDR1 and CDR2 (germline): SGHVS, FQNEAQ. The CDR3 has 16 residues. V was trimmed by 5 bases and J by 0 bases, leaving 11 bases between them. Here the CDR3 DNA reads TGTGCCAGCAGCAAGACGACAGACTCCTATAATTCACCCCTCCACTTT. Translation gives CASSKTTDSYNSPLHF. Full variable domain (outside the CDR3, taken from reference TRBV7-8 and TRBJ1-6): GAGVSQSPRYKVAKRGQDVALRCDPISGHVSLFWYQQALGQGPEFLTYFQNEAQLDKSGLPSDRFFAERPEGSVSTLKIQRTQQEDSAVYLCASSKTTDSYNSPLHFGNGTRLTVT.

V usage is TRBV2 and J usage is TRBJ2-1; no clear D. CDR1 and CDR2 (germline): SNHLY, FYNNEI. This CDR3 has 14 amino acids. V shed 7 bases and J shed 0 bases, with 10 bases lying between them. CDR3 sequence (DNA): TGTGCCAGCAAAATGGGAAGCTCCTACAATGAGCAGTTCTTC. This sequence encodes CASKMGSSYNEQFF.

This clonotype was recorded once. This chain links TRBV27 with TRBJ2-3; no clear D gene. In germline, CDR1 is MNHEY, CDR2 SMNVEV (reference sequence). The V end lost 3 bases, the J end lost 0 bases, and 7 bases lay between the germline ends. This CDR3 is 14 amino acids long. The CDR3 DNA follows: TGTGCCAGCAGTTTTTTCTCTAGCACAGATACGCAGTATTTT. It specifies CASSFFSSTDTQYF.

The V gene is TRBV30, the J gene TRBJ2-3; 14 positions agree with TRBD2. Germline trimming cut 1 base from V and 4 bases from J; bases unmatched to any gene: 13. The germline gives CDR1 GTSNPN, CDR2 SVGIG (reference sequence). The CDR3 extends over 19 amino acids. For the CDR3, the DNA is TGTGCCTGGAGTGATCTATACCTCCGACTAGCGGGGGGGCCAGATACGCAGTATTTT. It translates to CAWSDLYLRLAGGPDTQYF. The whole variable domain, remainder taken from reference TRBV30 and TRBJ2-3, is SQTIHQWPATLVQPVGSPLSLECTVEGTSNPNLYWYRQAAGRGLQLLFYSVGIGQISSEVPQNLSASRPQDRQFILSSKKLLLSDSGFYLCAWSDLYLRLAGGPDTQYFGPGTRLTVL.

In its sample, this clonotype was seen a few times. The CDR3 reads CASSYYPPSTGDYNEQFF. In DNA, the CDR3 is TGTGCCAGCAGTTACTACCCCCCTTCAACAGGTGACTACAATGAGCAGTTCTTC. The rearrangement joins TRBV6-5 to TRBJ2-1, with a weak D call TRBD1 (5 bases). This CDR3 comprises 18 residues. V dropped 1 base and J dropped 3 bases, with 19 bases sitting between them. Germline V gene lookup returns CDR1 MNHEY and CDR2 SVGAGI.

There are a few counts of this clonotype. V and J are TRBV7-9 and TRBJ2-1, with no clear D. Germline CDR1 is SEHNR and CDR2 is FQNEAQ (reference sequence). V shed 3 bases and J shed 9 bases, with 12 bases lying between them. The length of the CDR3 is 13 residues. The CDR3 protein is CASSLGGVSEQFF. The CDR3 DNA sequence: TGTGCCAGCAGCTTGGGCGGCGTCTCTGAGCAGTTCTTC.

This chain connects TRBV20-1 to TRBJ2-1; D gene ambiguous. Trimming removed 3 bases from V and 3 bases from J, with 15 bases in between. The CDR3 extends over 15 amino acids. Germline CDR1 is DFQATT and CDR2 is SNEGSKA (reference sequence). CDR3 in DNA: TGCAGTGCTAGGTCCCCCCTCCGGAACTACAATGAGCAGTTCTTC. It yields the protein CSARSPLRNYNEQFF.

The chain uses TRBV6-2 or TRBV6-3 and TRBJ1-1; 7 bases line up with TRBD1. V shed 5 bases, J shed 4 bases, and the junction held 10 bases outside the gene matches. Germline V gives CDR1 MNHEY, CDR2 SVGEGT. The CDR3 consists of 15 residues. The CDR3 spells CASSRGPESGTEAFF. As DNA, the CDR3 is TGTGCCAGCAGTAGGGGGCCAGAATCTGGCACTGAAGCTTTCTTT.